Listed here is a single T cell receptor (beta chain). The data originate from a study of technical replicates of blood from several donors. This CDR3 region has 16 residues. Germline V gene data show CDR1 as SGHRS and CDR2 as YFSETQ. V was cut by 2 bases and J by 0 bases, with 12 bases left in between. The assay was immunoSEQ multiplex PCR, and TCRdb's table has in-frame clones only and misses some. The data show some 77,000 clones, about nine tenths seen once. The sequencing input was T cells isolated from PBMCs. This receptor was identified in a human donor in good health. The chain employs TRBV5-1 and TRBJ1-3; D is unclear. The CDR3 sequence: CASSLSGQSSGNTIYF. CDR3 bases: TGCGCCAGCAGCTTAAGCGGGCAGAGCTCTGGAAACACCATATATTTT.